This is a list of T cell receptor beta chains from one sample in a study of blood T cell repertoires in COVID-19. Sequencing was performed with immunoSEQ multiplex PCR; in TCRdb, only in-frame clones are kept and a portion is missing. The sample holds approximately 150,000 clones, about nine tenths seen once. What was sequenced was peripheral blood. These receptors were taken from a man between 60 and 70 years old with active or convalescent COVID-19. CDR3s include the opening cysteine and the closing phenylalanine or tryptophan. A D gene is named only where the DNA matches it firmly. Expanded clones get a size class; other rows say once, few or many, or leave the size out.

size: -
J: TRBJ2-1
D: TRBD2
V: TRBV3-1/TRBV3-2
DNA: TGTGCCAGCAGCCAAGATGGGCTAGCGGGAGGGCCGAGCTCCTACAATGAGCAGTTCTTC
CDR3: CASSQDGLAGGPSSYNEQFF

size: -
J: TRBJ1-2
D: -
V: TRBV5-5
DNA: TGTGCCAGCAGTTCCTACTCTGCGCCGATCGTCTATGGCTACACCTTC
CDR3: CASSSYSAPIVYGYTF

size: -
J: TRBJ1-3
D: -
V: TRBV6-6
DNA: TGTGCCAGCAGTTATCCCGGGACAAGCTCTGGAAACACCATATATTTT
CDR3: CASSYPGTSSGNTIYF

size: -
J: TRBJ1-1
D: TRBD1
V: TRBV7-6
DNA: TGTGCCAGCAGCCAGGGGGACAGGGGGAACACTGAAGCTTTCTTT
CDR3: CASSQGDRGNTEAFF

size: -
J: TRBJ1-5
D: -
V: TRBV4-1
DNA: TGCGCCAGCAGCAGACTAGCAGGGATCAATCAGCCCCAGCATTTT
CDR3: CASSRLAGINQPQHF

size: -
J: TRBJ1-1
D: TRBD1
V: TRBV3-1/TRBV3-2
DNA: TGTGCCAGCAGCCATGGGACAGGAGGTTCGGGGGCTTTCTTT
CDR3: CASSHGTGGSGAFF

size: -
J: TRBJ1-6
D: -
V: TRBV1
DNA: TGCACCAGCAGCCAAGATCAACTCGACACCTATAATTCACCCCTCCACTTT
CDR3: CTSSQDQLDTYNSPLHF

size: -
J: TRBJ1-5
D: -
V: TRBV12-3/TRBV12-4
DNA: TGTGCCAGCAGGTTCGGTAGTAATCAGCCCCAGCATTTT
CDR3: CASRFGSNQPQHF

size: -
J: TRBJ2-7
D: -
V: TRBV7-2
DNA: TGTGCCAGCAGCTTAGTACAGGGTGACTACGAGCAGTACTTC
CDR3: CASSLVQGDYEQYF

size: -
J: TRBJ1-1
D: -
V: TRBV11-2
DNA: TGTGCCAGCAGCTTTACCGGGACACAATTTGAAGCTTTCTTT
CDR3: CASSFTGTQFEAFF

size: -
J: TRBJ2-2
D: -
V: TRBV2
DNA: TGTGCCAGCAGTCCGGACTCTCCCGGGGAGCTGTTTTTT
CDR3: CASSPDSPGELFF

size: -
J: TRBJ1-1
D: -
V: TRBV4-1
DNA: TGCGCCAGCAGCCAAGGTCAGGGTAGAACTGAAGCTTTCTTT
CDR3: CASSQGQGRTEAFF

size: -
J: TRBJ2-5
D: TRBD2
V: TRBV11-2
DNA: TGTGCCAGCAGCTTGGTCGGGGGGACGGCCCAAGAGACCCAGTACTTC
CDR3: CASSLVGGTAQETQYF

size: -
J: TRBJ2-1
D: TRBD2
V: TRBV10-1
DNA: TGCGCCAGCGCATCCGGGACTAGCGGGTACAATGAGCAGTTCTTC
CDR3: CASASGTSGYNEQFF

size: -
J: TRBJ2-7
D: TRBD2
V: TRBV11-2
DNA: TGTGCCAGCAGCTTAGGGCAACTAGCGGGAGGAAGGGAGCAGTACTTC
CDR3: CASSLGQLAGGREQYF

size: -
J: TRBJ1-5
D: TRBD1
V: TRBV27
DNA: TGTGCCAGCAGTGCACAGGGGAGCAATCAGCCCCAGCATTTT
CDR3: CASSAQGSNQPQHF

size: -
J: TRBJ1-3
D: -
V: TRBV19
DNA: TGTGCCAGTAGCCTTTCCATACAGGCTTCTGGAAACACCATATATTTT
CDR3: CASSLSIQASGNTIYF

size: once
J: TRBJ1-2
D: -
V: TRBV30
DNA: TGTGCCTGGAGTCCTTACAGTAACTATGGCTACACCTTC
CDR3: CAWSPYSNYGYTF

size: -
J: TRBJ2-3
D: TRBD2
V: TRBV9
DNA: TGTGCCAGCAGCGTCACTAGCGGGGCCGGGGATACGCAGTATTTT
CDR3: CASSVTSGAGDTQYF

size: -
J: TRBJ1-5
D: -
V: TRBV5-8
DNA: TGTGCCAGCAGCTTAGGGACACCTGATTATAGCAATCAGCCCCAGCATTTT
CDR3: CASSLGTPDYSNQPQHF

size: -
J: TRBJ1-6
D: -
V: TRBV28
DNA: TGTGCCAGTATAAGTTTTGTCGTCGGGAATTCACCCCTCCACTTT
CDR3: CASISFVVGNSPLHF

size: -
J: TRBJ1-1
D: -
V: TRBV20-1
DNA: TGCAGTGCTAGTCCACTGGGGCTCAGGGAAGCTTTCTTT
CDR3: CSASPLGLREAFF

size: -
J: TRBJ2-5
D: TRBD2
V: TRBV6-2/TRBV6-3
DNA: TGTGCCAGCAGTCCGTCGATAGCGGGAGGGCTAGGAGAGACCCAGTACTTC
CDR3: CASSPSIAGGLGETQYF

size: -
J: TRBJ2-7
D: -
V: TRBV11-2
DNA: TGTGCCAGCAGCTTGAGAGGGGAGCAGTACTTC
CDR3: CASSLRGEQYF

size: -
J: TRBJ2-3
D: -
V: TRBV7-7
DNA: TGTGCCAGCAGCTTAGCGGGAGCAGATACGCAGTATTTT
CDR3: CASSLAGADTQYF

size: -
J: TRBJ1-6
D: TRBD1
V: TRBV9
DNA: TGTGCCAGCAGCGCACAGGGGCTTCCGAATTCACCCCTCCACTTT
CDR3: CASSAQGLPNSPLHF

size: -
J: TRBJ2-5
D: TRBD2
V: TRBV19
DNA: TGTGCCAGTAGTCGGACTAGCGGGGGGCAAGAGACCCAGTACTTC
CDR3: CASSRTSGGQETQYF

size: -
J: TRBJ2-5
D: TRBD1
V: TRBV5-1
DNA: TGCGCCAGCGGCGGACAGGGTTCCAACCAAGAGACCCAGTACTTC
CDR3: CASGGQGSNQETQYF